The sequence of this T cell receptor (beta chain) was determined in a study of blood T cell repertoires in COVID-19. Assay used: immunoSEQ multiplex PCR; TCRdb lists only in-frame clones, some missing. Of about 210,000 clones listed, about 80% were seen once; the top ten hold 2% to 3%. This CDR3 is 12 amino acids long. The V end was cut by 6 bases, the J end by 6 bases, with 8 bases between. Germline lookup yields CDR1 MNHEY and CDR2 SVGEGT. This sequence joins TRBV6-2 or TRBV6-3 and TRBJ1-4; D unresolved. The sample was peripheral blood. This TCR came from a woman in her thirties or forties with active or convalescent COVID-19. CDR3: CASSSTYEKLFF. DNA for the CDR3: TGTGCCAGCAGCTCGACATATGAAAAACTGTTTTTT.